Shown below are 31 T cell receptor beta chains from a single sample sequenced in a study of regulatory T cells in long-lasting Graves disease. Stated time point: persistent/refractory GD, antithyroid drugs over 5 years with positive TRAb. PBMC RNA was the source of the TCR library. According to the study, TCR beta libraries were built with iRepertoire HTBI primers and CDR3-region Arm-PCR. Using its own MiXCR run on the multiplex PCR reads, TCRdb lists one record per CDR3 protein. The sample shows under 450,000 distinct CDR3 sequences, around 24% of them seen only once. Material: peripheral blood mononuclear cells (PBMCs), obtained when the disease was refractory, from a patient treated with antithyroid drugs. These receptors were taken from a female donor with Graves disease.

The rearrangement links TRBV2 to TRBJ1-1; 7 bases line up with TRBD1. The CDR3 runs 12 residues. J gave up 6 bases and V 6 bases, and 4 bases lay outside the gene matches. Germline V gene sequence: CDR1 SNHLY, CDR2 FYNNEI. In DNA, the CDR3 is TGTGCCAGCAGGGGGGACAGTCCTGAAGCTTTCTTT. Protein: CASRGDSPEAFF.

This clonotype has at least ten counts. V usage is TRBV20-1 and J usage is TRBJ1-2, with a weak D call TRBD1 (6 bases). CDR3 length equals 15 residues. V was clipped by 0 bases and J by 6 bases, with 17 bases between them. CDR1 DFQATT and CDR2 SNEGSKA come from the germline V gene (reference sequence). The CDR3 sequence: CSARDPQGSVDGYTF. The CDR3 DNA reads as TGCAGTGCTAGAGATCCTCAGGGGAGTGTAGATGGCTACACCTTC.

The gene calls are TRBV4-1 and TRBJ2-5, with 7 nucleotides matching TRBD2. Per the germline V gene, CDR1 is MGHRA and CDR2 is YSYEKL. With 0 bases clipped from V and 6 bases from J, the junction kept 7 bases outside the gene matches. This CDR3 comprises 15 residues. DNA of the CDR3: TGCGCCAGCAGCCAAGAGGGCGGGAGCGGACAGACCCAGTACTTC. This translates into CASSQEGGSGQTQYF.

The rearrangement joins TRBV3-2 to TRBJ2-7. TRBV3-2 is deemed a pseudogene. This CDR3 is built from 12 residues. The CDR3, as DNA: TGTGCCAGCAGCCAACTTTCCCAAGAGCAGTACTTC. Translation gives CASSQLSQEQYF.

The V gene is TRBV30, the J gene TRBJ1-1; D may be TRBD1 (6 bases). Deletions cut 2 bases from V and 5 bases from J, with 18 bases between. Germline V CDR1 and CDR2: GTSNPN, SVGIG (reference sequence). This CDR3 has 15 residues. Here the CDR3 reads CAWSRWGASETEAFF. CDR3 in DNA: TGTGCCTGGAGTCGATGGGGGGCTTCCGAAACTGAAGCTTTCTTT.

In regard to this clonotype: With a much larger clone just one base away, this may be a read error. V usage is TRBV30 and J usage is TRBJ2-5; TRBD1 is a possible D gene (7 bases). V lost 1 base, J lost 5 bases, and 14 bases lay in between. This CDR3 has 14 residues. CDR1 is GTSNPN and CDR2 is SVGIG in the germline V gene (reference sequence). This chain's CDR3 is CAWSGAGGWETQYF. DNA for the CDR3: TGTGCCTGGAGTGGCGCAGGGGGGTGGGAGACCCAGTACTTC.

This clonotype came up a few times. J is TRBJ1-2 and V is TRBV7-2; D is perhaps TRBD1 (6 bases). The CDR3 is made up of 14 amino acids. V lost 2 bases and J 4 bases, leaving 11 bases between the germline ends. Germline-derived CDR1 and CDR2 are SGHTA and FQGNSA. CDR3 coding DNA: TGTGCCAGCAGCTTATTCACAGGGTTCTATGGCTACACCTTC. Protein sequence: CASSLFTGFYGYTF. Combining the CDR3 with reference TRBV7-2 and TRBJ1-2 gives the whole variable domain GAGVSQSPSNKVTEKGKDVELRCDPISGHTALYWYRQSLGQGLEFLIYFQGNSAPDKSGLPSDRFSAERTGGSVSTLTIQRTQQEDSAVYLCASSLFTGFYGYTFGSGTRLTVV.

This clonotype was recorded at least ten times. The V call is TRBV7-9, the J call TRBJ1-2; D is unresolved. The CDR3 totals 14 residues. Trimming stripped 5 bases from V and 6 bases from J, with 16 bases between. Germline-derived CDR1 and CDR2 are SEHNR and FQNEAQ (reference sequence). The CDR3 protein is CASSTGGIAHGYTF. CDR3 nucleotide sequence: TGTGCCAGCAGCACTGGAGGGATCGCTCATGGCTACACCTTC.

To note about this clonotype: A much larger clone differs from this one at a single base, so this may be a read error. CDR3: CTSSGQDYGYTF. CDR3 nucleotide sequence: TGTACCAGCAGTGGACAGGACTATGGCTACACCTTC. J is TRBJ1-2 and V is TRBV28; 7 bases are shared with TRBD1. CDR1 and CDR2 (germline): MDHEN, SYDVKM. CDR3 length equals 12 residues.

The chain uses TRBV10-3 and TRBJ1-4; 7 bases are shared with TRBD1. Germline CDR1 and CDR2: ENHRY and SYGVKD. The ends lost 4 bases at V and 4 bases at J; junction bases unmatched: 3. CDR3 size: 14 residues. In DNA, the CDR3 is TGTGCCATCAGTGCGGACAGGAATAATGAAAAACTGTTTTTT. Translation gives CAISADRNNEKLFF.

This clonotype has at least ten counts. The chain couples TRBV2 to TRBJ1-2; the D gene is possibly TRBD1 (5 bases). This CDR3 is built from 14 residues. Germline CDR1 reads SNHLY; CDR2 reads FYNNEI. V was cut by 4 bases and J by 0 bases, with 9 bases left in between. In nucleotides, the CDR3 is TGTGCCAGCAGTGTGCAGGGTCCTAACTATGGCTACACCTTC. The encoded protein is CASSVQGPNYGYTF. Based on the CDR3 plus reference TRBV2 and TRBJ1-2, the full variable domain is EPEVTQTPSHQVTQMGQEVILRCVPISNHLYFYWYRQILGQKVEFLVSFYNNEISEKSEIFDDQFSVERPDGSNFTLKIRSTKLEDSAMYFCASSVQGPNYGYTFGSGTRLTVV.

The table lists this clonotype with a few counts. The chain joins TRBV5-6 to TRBJ1-2, with D maybe TRBD1 (5 bases). The germline CDR1 and CDR2 sequences are SGHDT and YYEEEE. This CDR3 is 15 amino acids long. V was clipped by 4 bases and J by 4 bases, with 17 bases between them. The CDR3 here is CASSPDRGFVYGYTF. The CDR3 coding sequence is TGTGCCAGCAGCCCGGATCGGGGGTTTGTCTATGGCTACACCTTC.

The V gene is TRBV30, the J gene TRBJ1-5, with D perhaps TRBD1 (5 bases). Trimming took off 2 bases at V and 7 bases at J, with 15 bases between the two ends. The CDR3 covers 14 residues. In germline, CDR1 is GTSNPN, CDR2 SVGIG (reference sequence). CDR3 residues: CAWSPFAGGQPQHF. Written as DNA, the CDR3 is TGTGCCTGGAGTCCATTCGCCGGGGGGCAGCCCCAGCATTTT.

The rearrangement joins TRBV11-2 to TRBJ1-2; perhaps TRBD1 as D (6 bases). V was pared by 0 bases and J by 7 bases, with 18 bases between. Germline V gene data show CDR1 as SGHAT and CDR2 as FQNNGV. CDR3 length: 16 residues. CDR3 region: CASSLDLGSGARGYTF. CDR3 coding DNA: TGTGCCAGCAGCTTAGATCTGGGGTCAGGGGCGCGTGGCTACACCTTC.

The J gene is TRBJ2-3, the V gene TRBV12-3 or TRBV12-4; 12 bases are a match to TRBD2. The CDR3 length is 18 residues. The V segment lost 3 bases and the J segment 2 bases; nucleotides outside the gene matches: 9. The CDR3, as DNA: TGTGCCAGCAGTTTTCCGGGGCTAGCGGGAGGGACCACAGATACGCAGTATTTT. Residues: CASSFPGLAGGTTDTQYF.

This clonotype showed up many times. The CDR3 DNA reads TGTGCCAGCAGTTTATCAGGACAGGTGAACACTGAAGCTTTCTTT. Amino acids: CASSLSGQVNTEAFF. The rearrangement joins TRBV27 to TRBJ1-1; 7 nucleotides match TRBD1. The CDR3 is made up of 15 amino acids. The V segment lost 0 bases and the J segment 0 bases; nucleotides outside the gene matches: 1. The germline V gene has CDR1 MNHEY and CDR2 SMNVEV (reference sequence).

The table lists this clonotype with many counts. This chain joins TRBV19 and TRBJ1-5; D may be TRBD1 (5 bases). V lost 6 bases, J lost 0 bases, and 15 bases lay in between. The germline V gene encodes CDR1 LNHDA and CDR2 SQIVND (reference sequence). The CDR3 length is 16 residues. The CDR3 reads CASSPEGTNSNQPQHF. CDR3 in DNA: TGTGCCAGTAGCCCAGAGGGGACGAATAGCAATCAGCCCCAGCATTTT.

In its sample, this clonotype was seen many times. The chain combines TRBV7-2 with TRBJ2-5; 11 nucleotides match TRBD2. The CDR3 is 16 amino acids. In germline, CDR1 is SGHTA, CDR2 FQGNSA. J lost 5 bases, V lost 5 bases, and 10 bases had no gene match. The CDR3 nucleotides read TGTGCCAGCAGCCCCATAGCGGGAGGGCCGGGGGAGACCCAGTACTTC. It specifies CASSPIAGGPGETQYF.

The chain uses TRBV5-6 and TRBJ2-7; 10 bases line up with TRBD2. Looked up from germline, CDR1 is SGHDT and CDR2 is YYEEEE. This CDR3 spans 18 amino acids. J gave up 0 bases and V 4 bases, and 13 bases lay outside the gene matches. Written as DNA, the CDR3 is TGTGCCAGCAGCCGAGCGGGAGGGCCTTACTCGAGCTCCTACGAGCAGTACTTC. Residues: CASSRAGGPYSSSYEQYF.

This clonotype was seen a few times. The chain couples TRBV7-3 to TRBJ1-1; TRBD1 agrees at 8 bases. The germline V gene has CDR1 SGHTA and CDR2 FQGTGA. The V and J ends lost 6 bases and 5 bases, in that order; junction bases with no gene match: 11. The CDR3 spans 15 residues. This chain's CDR3 is CASSSKQGVGTEAFF. CDR3 sequence (DNA): TGTGCCAGCAGTTCCAAACAGGGGGTTGGAACTGAAGCTTTCTTT.

This chain joins TRBV6-4 and TRBJ2-7, with no clear D. Trimming removed 4 bases at V and 3 bases at J, with 7 bases between. CDR1 and CDR2 (germline): MRHNA, SNTAGT. CDR3 length equals 12 residues. The CDR3 sequence: CASSVLYYEQYF. The CDR3 nucleotides read TGTGCCAGCAGTGTGTTGTACTACGAGCAGTACTTC.

The sample holds a few counts of this clonotype. The rearrangement uses TRBV12-3 or TRBV12-4 and TRBJ1-2; D not certain. The CDR3 length is 13 residues. The V and J ends lost 1 base and 7 bases respectively, with 10 bases between them. CDR3 DNA sequence: TGTGCCAGCAGTTTAGGGGCCCCCGGTGGCTACACCTTC. Translating gives CASSLGAPGGYTF.

There are many counts of this clonotype. This chain links TRBV6-1 with TRBJ2-5, with a weak D call TRBD2 (5 bases). Germline V gene lookup returns CDR1 MNHNS and CDR2 SASEGT. This CDR3 has 15 amino acids. Between the trimmed V and J ends, which lost 0 bases and 5 bases, there was a span of 13 bases. The CDR3 region has the DNA TGTGCCAGCAGTGAAGCGCGGGCCCTGGGGGAGACCCAGTACTTC. Its translation: CASSEARALGETQYF.

This clonotype was counted between two and nine times. The chain is built from TRBV12-3 or TRBV12-4 and TRBJ2-2, with D tentatively TRBD1 (6 bases). V was trimmed by 4 bases and J by 5 bases, leaving 11 bases between them. The CDR3 runs 14 residues. CDR3 residues: CASSSDRNTGELFF. CDR3 bases: TGTGCCAGCAGTTCGGACAGAAATACCGGGGAGCTGTTTTTT.

This clonotype was recorded a few times. The chain recombines TRBV3-1 with TRBJ1-2; weak D call: TRBD1 (5 bases). Trimming took 4 bases from V and 4 from J, leaving 16 bases between them. CDR1 is LGHDT and CDR2 is YNNKEL in the germline V gene (reference sequence). The CDR3 has 15 amino acids. Here the CDR3 reads CASSRSDRRGYGYTF. DNA of the CDR3: TGTGCCAGCAGCCGATCGGACCGGAGGGGCTATGGCTACACCTTC.

The chain uses TRBV6-1 and TRBJ1-2; D gene unclear. The CDR3 runs to 15 residues. The germline V gene encodes CDR1 MNHNS and CDR2 SASEGT. Trimming stripped 3 bases from V and 4 bases from J, with 15 bases between. As DNA, the CDR3 is TGTGCCAGCAGTGATATTCGTCGGACGGCCTATGGCTACACCTTC. Its translation: CASSDIRRTAYGYTF.

To note about this clonotype: It is likely a read error, because the conserved phenylalanine at the end of the CDR3 is missing. The chain couples TRBV20-1 to TRBJ2-3, with D possibly TRBD1 on 6 matching bases. Germline CDR1 reads DFQATT; CDR2 reads SNEGSKA (reference sequence). V gave up 4 bases and J gave up 2 bases, with 13 bases separating them. CDR3 size: 14 residues. This chain's CDR3 is CSAKQGRITDTQYY. CDR3 nucleotide sequence: TGCAGTGCTAAACAGGGACGGATCACAGATACGCAGTATTAT.

This clonotype showed up many times. This rearrangement joins TRBV10-3 to TRBJ1-3; TRBD1 aligns across 10 bases. V shed 6 bases, J shed 1 base, and the junction held 6 bases outside the gene matches. CDR1 ENHRY and CDR2 SYGVKD come from the germline V gene. The CDR3 length is 16 residues. CDR3 residues: CAISSGQGTSGNTIYF. CDR3 coding DNA: TGTGCCATCAGCTCGGGACAGGGGACGTCTGGAAACACCATATATTTT.

Notes on this clonotype: No DNA is shown, since the ends of the CDR3 on it are uncertain; the CDR3 is the one TCRdb lists. The chain employs TRBV27 and TRBJ1-4; TRBD1 reflects the table's D call only, with no check against the DNA. CDR1 and CDR2 from the germline V gene are MNHEY and SMNVEV (reference sequence). A total of 16 residues make up the CDR3, ends included. CDR3 sequence: CASSSPGTGEVKNCFF.

This clonotype showed up many times. J is TRBJ1-1 and V is TRBV7-2; no definite D call. CDR1 and CDR2 (germline): SGHTA, FQGNSA. CDR3 length: 14 residues. Trimming shortened V by 6 bases and J by 4 bases, and 15 bases separated the two germline ends. CDR3 coding DNA: TGTGCCAGCAGAACGGCAGCAGTCACCACTGAAGCTTTCTTT. It specifies CASRTAAVTTEAFF.

About this clonotype itself: This may come from a read error, since a much larger clone is one base off. The rearrangement joins TRBV28 to TRBJ1-5; the D gene is possibly TRBD1 (5 bases). The CDR3 length is 14 residues. Trimming cost V 2 bases and J 9 bases, with 14 bases left between them. Germline CDR1 reads MDHEN; CDR2 reads SYDVKM. The CDR3 here is CASSLRGWHRPQHF. DNA for the CDR3: TGTGCCAGCAGTTTACGGGGGTGGCATCGGCCCCAGCATTTT.